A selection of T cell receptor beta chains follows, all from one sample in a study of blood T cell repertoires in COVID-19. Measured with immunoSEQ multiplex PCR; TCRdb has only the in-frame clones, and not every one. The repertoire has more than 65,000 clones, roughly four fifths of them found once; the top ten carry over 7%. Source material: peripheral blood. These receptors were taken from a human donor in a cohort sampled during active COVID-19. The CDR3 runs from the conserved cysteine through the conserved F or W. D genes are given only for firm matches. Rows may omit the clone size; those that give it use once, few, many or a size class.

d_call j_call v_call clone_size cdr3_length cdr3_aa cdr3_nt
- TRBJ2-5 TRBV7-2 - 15 CASSLSSTSTETQYF TGTGCCAGCAGCTTAAGCTCTACTAGCACCGAGACCCAGTACTTC
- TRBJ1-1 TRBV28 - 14 CASSTPGGDTEAFF TGTGCCAGCAGCACCCCGGGGGGGGACACTGAAGCTTTCTTT
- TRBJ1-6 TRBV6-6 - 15 CASTSPRGSVAPLHF TGTGCCAGCACCTCCCCCCGGGGGTCTGTCGCTCCCCTCCACTTT
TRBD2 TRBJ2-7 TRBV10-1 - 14 CASRVPGGSYEQYF TGCGCCAGCAGAGTTCCGGGGGGCTCCTACGAGCAGTACTTC
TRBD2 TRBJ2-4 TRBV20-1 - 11 CSAHKAGGLYF TGCAGTGCCCATAAAGCGGGGGGGCTGTACTTC
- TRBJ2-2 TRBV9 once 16 CASSPRGAPGTGELFF TGTGCCAGCAGCCCTCGCGGGGCCCCCGGGACCGGGGAGCTGTTTTTT
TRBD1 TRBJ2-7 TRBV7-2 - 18 CASSFDLATGTGNYEQYF TGTGCCAGCAGCTTTGATTTGGCGACCGGGACAGGGAACTACGAGCAGTACTTC
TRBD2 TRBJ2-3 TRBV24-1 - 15 CATSPASGSTDTQYF TGTGCCACCAGTCCCGCTAGCGGAAGCACAGATACGCAGTATTTT
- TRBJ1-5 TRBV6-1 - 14 CASSEVQGNQPQHF TGTGCCAGCAGTGAAGTACAGGGCAATCAGCCCCAGCATTTT
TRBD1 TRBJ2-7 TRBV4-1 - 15 CASSHRIGQVYEQYF TGCGCCAGCAGCCACCGAATCGGACAGGTCTACGAGCAGTACTTC
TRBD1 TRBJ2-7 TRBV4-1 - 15 CASSQRQGSFDEQYF TGCGCCAGCAGCCAGAGACAGGGCTCGTTTGACGAGCAGTACTTC
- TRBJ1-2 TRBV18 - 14 CASSPSAVNYGYTF TGTGCCAGCTCACCATCCGCGGTTAACTATGGCTACACCTTC
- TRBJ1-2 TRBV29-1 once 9 CSGEYGYTF TGCAGCGGCGAATATGGCTACACCTTC
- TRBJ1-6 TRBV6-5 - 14 CASRTGGSNSPLHF TGTGCCAGCAGGACCGGCGGCTCTAATTCACCCCTCCACTTT
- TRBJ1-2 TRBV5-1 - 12 CASSLRGYGYTF TGCGCCAGCAGCTTACGCGGGTATGGCTACACCTTC
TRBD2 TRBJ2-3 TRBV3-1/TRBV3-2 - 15 CASRASGGPADTQYF TGTGCCAGCAGGGCTAGCGGGGGGCCGGCAGATACGCAGTATTTT
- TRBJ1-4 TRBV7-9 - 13 CASSPQGPEKLFF TGTGCCAGCAGCCCCCAGGGGCCGGAAAAACTGTTTTTT
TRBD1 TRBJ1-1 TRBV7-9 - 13 CASSPGQGERAFF TGTGCCAGCAGCCCCGGACAGGGGGAGAGGGCTTTCTTT
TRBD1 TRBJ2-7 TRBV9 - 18 CASSPHMGQGTTSYEQYF TGTGCCAGCAGCCCCCATATGGGACAGGGGACAACTTCCTACGAGCAGTACTTC
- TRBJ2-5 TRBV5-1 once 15 CASSLAVKSQETQYF TGCGCCAGCAGCTTGGCAGTCAAATCCCAAGAGACCCAGTACTTC
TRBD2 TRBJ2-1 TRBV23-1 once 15 CASSQRGGPVVEQFF TGCGCCAGCAGTCAACGGGGGGGCCCGGTGGTTGAGCAGTTCTTC
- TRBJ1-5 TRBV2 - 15 CASSDARSRAQPQHF TGTGCCAGCAGTGATGCTCGGTCCAGGGCTCAGCCCCAGCATTTT
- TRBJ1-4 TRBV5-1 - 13 CASSLAAGEKLFF TGCGCCAGCAGCTTGGCCGCGGGGGAAAAACTGTTTTTT
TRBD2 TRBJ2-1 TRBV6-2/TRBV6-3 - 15 CASSYPPSGVDEQFF TGTGCCAGCAGTTACCCCCCTAGCGGGGTCGATGAGCAGTTCTTC
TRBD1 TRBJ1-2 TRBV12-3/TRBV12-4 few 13 CASSQGQGGGYTF TGTGCCAGCAGTCAGGGACAGGGGGGTGGCTACACCTTC
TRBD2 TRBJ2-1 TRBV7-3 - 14 CASGTSGGLNEQFF TGTGCCAGCGGCACTAGCGGGGGCCTCAATGAGCAGTTCTTC
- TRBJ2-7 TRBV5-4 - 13 CASSYTGEDEQYF TGTGCCAGCAGTTATACAGGGGAGGACGAGCAGTACTTC
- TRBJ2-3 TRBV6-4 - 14 CASTRTEHTDTQYF TGTGCCAGCACCCGGACAGAACACACAGATACGCAGTATTTT
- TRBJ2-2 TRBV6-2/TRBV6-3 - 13 CASSRGYGGELFF TGTGCCAGCAGTCGGGGGTACGGCGGGGAGCTGTTTTTT
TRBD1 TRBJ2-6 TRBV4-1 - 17 CASSQIGQGPGANVLTF TGCGCCAGCAGCCAGATTGGACAGGGCCCCGGGGCCAACGTCCTGACTTTC
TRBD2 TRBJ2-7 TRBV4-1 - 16 CASSQVQRGAGHEQYF TGCGCCAGCAGCCAAGTTCAGCGGGGGGCCGGCCACGAGCAGTACTTC
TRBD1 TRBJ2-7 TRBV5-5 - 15 CASNPRGDRAYEQYF TGTGCCAGCAACCCCCGTGGAGACAGGGCCTACGAGCAGTACTTC
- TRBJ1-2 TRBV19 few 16 CASSTYSGSARYGYTF TGTGCCAGTAGTACCTACTCCGGTTCTGCCCGTTATGGCTACACCTTC
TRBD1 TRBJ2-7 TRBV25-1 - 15 CASSELWTGAYEQYF TGTGCCAGCAGTGAATTGTGGACAGGGGCCTACGAGCAGTACTTC
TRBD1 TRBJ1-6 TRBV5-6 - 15 CASTLGDRANSPLHF TGTGCCAGCACCTTGGGTGACAGGGCGAACTCACCCCTCCACTTT
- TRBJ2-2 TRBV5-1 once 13 CASSRDSTGELFF TGCGCCAGCAGCCGTGACAGCACCGGGGAGCTGTTTTTT
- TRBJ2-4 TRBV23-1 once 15 CASSQSRGAKNIQYF TGCGCCAGCAGTCAATCTAGGGGGGCCAAAAACATTCAGTACTTC
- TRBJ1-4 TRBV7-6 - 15 CASSLSSGVNEKLFF TGTGCCAGCAGCTTGTCTTCAGGGGTTAATGAAAAACTGTTTTTT
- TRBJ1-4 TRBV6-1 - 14 CASSEPGGGEKLFF TGTGCCAGCAGTGAACCCGGGGGGGGTGAAAAACTGTTTTTT
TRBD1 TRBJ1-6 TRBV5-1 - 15 CASSLVEDRASPLHF TGCGCCAGCAGCTTGGTGGAGGACAGGGCTTCACCCCTCCACTTT
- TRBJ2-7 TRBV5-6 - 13 CASSLTFLHEQYF TGTGCCAGCAGCTTGACATTCCTTCACGAGCAGTACTTC
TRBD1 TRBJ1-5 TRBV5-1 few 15 CASSFGTGGNQPQHF TGCGCCAGCAGCTTCGGGACAGGGGGTAATCAGCCCCAGCATTTT
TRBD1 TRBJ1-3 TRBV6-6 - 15 CASSTDRASGNTIYF TGTGCCAGCAGTACGGACAGGGCCTCTGGAAACACCATATATTTT
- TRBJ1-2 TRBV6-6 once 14 CASSYSGGNYGYTF TGTGCCAGCAGTTACTCGGGCGGGAACTATGGCTACACCTTC
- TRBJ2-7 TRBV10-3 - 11 CAIKDSYEQYF TGTGCCATCAAGGACAGTTACGAGCAGTACTTC
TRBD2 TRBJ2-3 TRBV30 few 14 CASAVGGAADTQYF TGTGCCTCCGCGGTCGGGGGGGCTGCAGATACGCAGTATTTT
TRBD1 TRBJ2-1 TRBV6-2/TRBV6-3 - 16 CASSWTTGAPHNEQFF TGTGCCAGCAGTTGGACGACAGGGGCCCCTCATAATGAGCAGTTCTTC
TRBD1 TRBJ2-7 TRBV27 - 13 CASSAGTGYEQYF TGTGCCAGCAGTGCCGGGACAGGGTACGAGCAGTACTTC
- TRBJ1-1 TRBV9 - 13 CASSARPGTEAFF TGTGCCAGCAGCGCCAGACCCGGGACTGAAGCTTTCTTT
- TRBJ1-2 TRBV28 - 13 CASSLDSNYGYTF TGTGCCAGCAGTTTAGACAGCAACTATGGCTACACCTTC
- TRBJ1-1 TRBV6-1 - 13 CASSEFGGREAFF TGTGCCAGCAGTGAATTTGGGGGCCGTGAAGCTTTCTTT
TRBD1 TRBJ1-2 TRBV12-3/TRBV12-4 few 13 CASRTTGGSGYTF TGTGCCAGCAGAACGACAGGGGGCAGTGGCTACACCTTC
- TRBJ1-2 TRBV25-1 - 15 CASSDGTPGDYGYTF TGTGCCAGCAGTGATGGGACGCCGGGGGACTATGGCTACACCTTC
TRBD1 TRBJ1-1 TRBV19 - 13 CASRDRGLTEAFF TGTGCCAGTAGGGACAGGGGGCTAACTGAAGCTTTCTTT
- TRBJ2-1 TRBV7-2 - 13 CASNGGPEDEQFF TGTGCCAGCAATGGAGGGCCTGAGGATGAGCAGTTCTTC
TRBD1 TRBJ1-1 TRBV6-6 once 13 CASRQGAPTEAFF TGTGCCAGCAGACAGGGGGCGCCGACTGAAGCTTTCTTT
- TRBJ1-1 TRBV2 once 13 CASRGSQNTEAFF TGTGCCAGCAGAGGGAGCCAGAACACTGAAGCTTTCTTT
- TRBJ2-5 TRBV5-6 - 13 CASSLTAQETQYF TGTGCCAGCAGCTTAACAGCCCAAGAGACCCAGTACTTC
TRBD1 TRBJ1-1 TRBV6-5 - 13 CASRTGGITEAFF TGTGCCAGCAGGACAGGGGGCATCACTGAAGCTTTCTTT